This T cell receptor (beta chain) comes out of a study of metastatic and nonmetastatic thyroid tumors. Across the whole study: Repertoires from blood and tumor or nodule tissue of malignant and benign thyroid patients were compared.

This clone was seen repeatedly, ten times or more. The V gene lost 3 bases and the J gene lost 0 bases, with 9 bases spanning the gap. Germline lookup yields CDR1 SEHNR and CDR2 FQNEAQ (reference sequence). The CDR3 is 15 residues long. Among the patients, none had received any treatment before thyroid surgery. In the original workflow: It was from CDR3 differences across clinicopathological groups that a distant-metastasis classifier for papillary thyroid cancer was built. TCRdb reprocessed the PCR reads via MiXCR. The V and J calls reflect TCRdb's pipeline rather than the authors' work. This sample has about 34,000 clones, with approximately 16% found just once.

This sequence originates from a female donor with papillary thyroid cancer or a benign thyroid nodule (not recorded which). Some clones in this sample may be carry-over from other donors' samples. The sample comprised blood. V and J are TRBV7-9 and TRBJ2-1; perhaps D is TRBD1 or TRBD2 (5 bases each). DNA of the CDR3: TGTGCCAGCAGCTTCGGGACCAACTCCTACAATGAGCAGTTCTTC. This sequence encodes CASSFGTNSYNEQFF. Complete variable domain (other parts from reference TRBV7-9 and TRBJ2-1): DTGVSQNPRHKITKRGQNVTFRCDPISEHNRLYWYRQTLGQGPEFLTYFQNEAQLEKSRLLSDRFSAERPKGSFSTLEIQRTEQGDSAMYLCASSFGTNSYNEQFFGPGTRLTVL.